This T cell receptor beta chain was recovered during a study of cytomegalovirus exposure and HLA in healthy donors. Study background: There were about 85 million unique TCRs (from HLA-typed donors) in an early data release.

Primers for the PCR totalled 60 Vbeta and 13 Jbeta. Sequencing used immunoSEQ multiplex PCR; TCRdb keeps in-frame clones, though not all of them. The data show 150,000 to 200,000 clones, 70% to 90% seen once. General study points: Across all donors, roughly uniform sequencing depth was an assumption of the presence/absence analyses. Analysis performed later showed TCR beta chains linked to HLA being more clonally expanded than equally common others. Judged likely to be a sequencing artifact was a cluster of highly shared sequence variants.

As to this clone: Antigen unknown.

Trimming stripped 4 bases from V and 0 bases from J, with 15 bases between. The CDR3 has 16 amino acids. Germline V gene sequence: CDR1 SGHDT, CDR2 YYEEEE. The clonotype was recovered from a man aged 18 to 30 in good health and CMV-seropositive. The sequenced material came from PBMCs. The chain is built from TRBV5-6 and TRBJ2-3; D is possibly TRBD1 (6 bases). CDR3 loop: CASSPGQGPSTDTQYF. CDR3 nucleotide sequence: TGTGCCAGCAGCCCTGGGCAGGGGCCGAGCACAGATACGCAGTATTTT.